These 19 T cell receptor beta chains originate from one sample sequenced in a study of OX40 agonist ivuxolimab in advanced cancers. TCRdb keeps only in-frame clones here, not all; method: immunoSEQ multiplex PCR. Here the sample spans 70,000 to 100,000 clones, over 75% being singletons. The starting material was CD4+ or CD8+ T cells sorted from blood, obtained in a trial of the OX40 agonist ivuxolimab. Receptors were obtained from an adult with an advanced solid tumor such as melanoma, head and neck, liver or kidney cancer.

The chain recombines TRBV5-4 with TRBJ2-7; 7 nucleotides line up with TRBD2. CDR1 and CDR2 from the germline V gene are SGHNT and YYREEE (reference sequence). CDR3 size: 15 residues. V lost 4 bases, J lost 5 bases, and 12 bases stayed unmatched. CDR3 DNA sequence: TGTGCCAGCAGCCCGGGACTATCCGGGAGTAACGAGCAGTACTTC. Its translation: CASSPGLSGSNEQYF.

This clone was observed a single time. The chain has TRBV10-3 and TRBJ1-3, with 9 bases fitting TRBD1. The V segment lost 7 bases and the J segment 4 bases; nucleotides outside the gene matches: 5. Germline loops: CDR1 ENHRY, CDR2 SYGVKD. The CDR3 runs 14 residues. CDR3: CAITPGQGGNTIYF. In nucleotides, the CDR3 is TGTGCCATCACCCCGGGACAGGGAGGAAACACCATATATTTT.

The rearrangement joins TRBV5-4 to TRBJ2-1; the match to TRBD2 covers 12 bases. In germline, CDR1 is SGHNT, CDR2 YYREEE (reference sequence). CDR3 size: 17 residues. Trimming cost V 5 bases and J 8 bases; bases outside gene matches: 14. CDR3: CASRRTSGTQGWDEQFF. CDR3 bases: TGTGCCAGCAGGAGGACTAGCGGGACCCAGGGTTGGGATGAGCAGTTCTTC.

The V and J genes are TRBV7-9 and TRBJ2-5; 11 nucleotides match TRBD1. Trimming took 6 bases from V and 5 from J; bases not matched to a gene: 11. Germline loops: CDR1 SEHNR, CDR2 FQNEAQ (reference sequence). CDR3 length: 16 amino acids. CDR3 DNA sequence: TGTGCCAGCAGACCCGGGACAGGGGGTATAGGGGAGACCCAGTACTTC. Translating gives CASRPGTGGIGETQYF. Using reference TRBV7-9 and TRBJ2-5 for the parts outside the CDR3, the full variable domain is DTGVSQNPRHKITKRGQNVTFRCDPISEHNRLYWYRQTLGQGPEFLTYFQNEAQLEKSRLLSDRFSAERPKGSFSTLEIQRTEQGDSAMYLCASRPGTGGIGETQYFGPGTRLLVL.

The chain has TRBV2 and TRBJ2-1, with 10 bases fitting TRBD2. Germline V gene data show CDR1 as SNHLY and CDR2 as FYNNEI. J lost 2 bases, V lost 8 bases, and 12 bases had no gene match. The CDR3 loop spans 17 amino acids. The CDR3, as DNA: TGTGCCAGCGTAACAGTAGCCACTAGCGGGGCCTACAATGAGCAGTTCTTC. Translating gives CASVTVATSGAYNEQFF.

The chain's CDR3 is CASSLELGGGYTF. For the CDR3, the DNA is TGTGCCAGCAGCTTAGAACTCGGAGGTGGCTACACCTTC. The V call is TRBV7-2, the J call TRBJ1-2, with D unresolved. The CDR3 sequence is 13 residues long. Trimming took off 1 base at V and 7 bases at J, with 10 bases between the two ends. From germline, CDR1 is SGHTA and CDR2 FQGNSA.

The chain is built from TRBV14 and TRBJ2-1; D perhaps matches TRBD1 (6 bases). From germline, CDR1 is SGHDN and CDR2 FVKESK. V was trimmed by 6 bases and J by 6 bases, leaving 12 bases between them. This CDR3 comprises 13 residues. The CDR3 sequence: CASSLSRGNEQFF. The CDR3 nucleotides read TGTGCCAGCAGTCTAAGCAGGGGCAATGAGCAGTTCTTC.

The chain employs TRBV7-9 and TRBJ1-2, with D possibly TRBD1 on 6 matching bases. V lost 4 bases and J 5 bases, leaving 11 bases between the germline ends. This CDR3 comprises 13 residues. Per the germline V gene, CDR1 is SEHNR and CDR2 is FQNEAQ (reference sequence). The CDR3 bases are TGTGCCAGCAGCTATACAGGGACTTATGGCTACACCTTC. It encodes CASSYTGTYGYTF.

The chain has TRBV18 and TRBJ1-4, with D possibly being TRBD1 (6 bases). Germline CDR1 KGHSH, CDR2 LQKENI. The V and J ends lost 5 bases and 8 bases respectively, with 18 bases between them. The CDR3 runs to 15 residues. CDR3 region: CASSANRDLGEKLFF. DNA for the CDR3: TGTGCCAGCTCAGCGAACAGGGATCTCGGAGAAAAACTGTTTTTT.

The chain has TRBV11-1 and TRBJ2-1; 9 bases are shared with TRBD2. There are 15 residues in the CDR3. With 4 bases clipped from V and 5 bases from J, the junction kept 6 bases outside the gene matches. Germline V gene data show CDR1 as SGHAT and CDR2 as FQDESV (reference sequence). The CDR3 is CASSSPTSGDNEQFF. The CDR3 nucleotides are TGTGCCAGCAGCTCCCCGACTAGCGGCGACAATGAGCAGTTCTTC.

The genes are TRBV11-3 and TRBJ2-7, with D unclear. The V gene lost 3 bases and the J gene lost 0 bases, with 9 bases spanning the gap. CDR1 is SGHNT and CDR2 is YENEEA in the germline V gene. This CDR3 contains 14 residues. The CDR3 protein is CASSFGRHSYEQYF. The DNA of the CDR3 is TGTGCCAGCAGCTTTGGCAGGCACTCCTACGAGCAGTACTTC. The full variable domain, in which reference TRBV11-3 and TRBJ2-7 provide the parts outside the CDR3, is EAGVVQSPRYKIIEKKQPVAFWCNPISGHNTLYWYLQNLGQGPELLIRYENEEAVDDSQLPKDRFSAERLKGVDSTLKIQPAELGDSAVYLCASSFGRHSYEQYFGPGTRLTVT.

The J gene is TRBJ2-1, the V gene TRBV5-4; 14 bases line up with TRBD2. The CDR3 consists of 15 residues. J was trimmed by 10 bases and V by 4 bases; bases with no gene match: 7. The germline gives CDR1 SGHNT, CDR2 YYREEE (reference sequence). CDR3 in amino acids: CASSDGGLAGGEQFF. CDR3 DNA sequence: TGTGCCAGCAGCGACGGCGGACTAGCGGGAGGCGAGCAGTTCTTC.

The V call is TRBV5-4, the J call TRBJ2-5, with 7 bases lining up with TRBD1. This CDR3 comprises 14 residues. Germline V CDR1 and CDR2: SGHNT, YYREEE (reference sequence). The ends lost 4 bases at V and 2 bases at J; junction bases unmatched: 5. The CDR3 DNA reads as TGTGCCAGCAGCCACAACAGGGGTCAAGAGACCCAGTACTTC. This translates into CASSHNRGQETQYF.

V gene TRBV19 combines with J gene TRBJ1-2; D is perhaps TRBD1 (6 bases). CDR1 is LNHDA, CDR2 SQIVND, per germline (reference sequence). Trimming cost V 5 bases and J 5 bases, with 18 bases left between them. CDR3 size: 15 residues. The CDR3 here is CASSAPWGGRYGYTF. The CDR3, as DNA: TGTGCCAGTAGTGCCCCGTGGGGGGGCAGGTATGGCTACACCTTC.

The chain carries TRBV7-9 and TRBJ2-5, with 12 bases matching TRBD2. Germline CDR1 reads SEHNR; CDR2 reads FQNEAQ (reference sequence). This CDR3 spans 16 amino acids. Trimming at V came to 5 bases and at J to 3 bases, leaving 7 bases not matched to a gene. In DNA form, the CDR3 reads TGTGCCAGCAGCACCGACGGACTAGCGGGAAAAGAGACCCAGTACTTC. Translating it yields CASSTDGLAGKETQYF.

The rearrangement uses TRBV5-1 and TRBJ2-7, with 11 bases matching TRBD2. The CDR3 covers 15 residues. The germline gives CDR1 SGHRS, CDR2 YFSETQ. The V and J ends lost 5 bases and 4 bases, in that order; junction bases with no gene match: 8. The DNA for the CDR3 is TGCGCCAGCAGGGAACTAGCGGGAGTGGGTTACGAGCAGTACTTC. This gives the protein CASRELAGVGYEQYF.

This clone was counted a single time. The V gene is TRBV18, the J gene TRBJ2-7, with 9 bases fitting TRBD2. Trimming at V came to 2 bases and at J to 6 bases, leaving 11 bases not matched to a gene. Germline CDR1 and CDR2: KGHSH and LQKENI. This CDR3 is built from 16 residues. CDR3: CASSPKLLAGSGEQYF. In DNA form, the CDR3 reads TGTGCCAGCTCACCAAAGTTGCTAGCGGGATCCGGCGAGCAGTACTTC. The full variable domain, rest sourced from reference TRBV18 and TRBJ2-7, is NAGVMQNPRHLVRRRGQEARLRCSPMKGHSHVYWYRQLPEEGLKFMVYLQKENIIDESGMPKERFSAEFPKEGPSILRIQQVVRGDSAAYFCASSPKLLAGSGEQYFGPGTRLTVT.

The V and J genes are TRBV28 and TRBJ1-3; D is uncertain. The CDR3 consists of 13 residues. CDR1 and CDR2 (germline): MDHEN, SYDVKM. Trimming removed 4 bases at V and 2 bases at J, with 6 bases between. CDR3 amino acids: CASSSTPGNTIYF. The CDR3 DNA is TGTGCCAGCAGTTCGACCCCTGGAAACACCATATATTTT. Supplemented by reference TRBV28 and TRBJ1-3, the full variable domain reads DVKVTQSSRYLVKRTGEKVFLECVQDMDHENMFWYRQDPGLGLRLIYFSYDVKMKEKGDIPEGYSVSREKKERFSLILESASTNQTSMYLCASSSTPGNTIYFGEGSWLTVV.

The chain couples TRBV6-6 to TRBJ1-2, with 8 bases identical to TRBD1. Germline CDR1 MNHNY, CDR2 SVGAGI (reference sequence). The junction had 14 bases not matched to a gene; V was cut back by 5 bases and J by 6 bases. The CDR3 is made up of 16 amino acids. DNA of the CDR3: TGTGCCAGCAGTCCTGACTCAGGGGGCCTTGGCCATGGCTACACCTTC. Protein product: CASSPDSGGLGHGYTF.